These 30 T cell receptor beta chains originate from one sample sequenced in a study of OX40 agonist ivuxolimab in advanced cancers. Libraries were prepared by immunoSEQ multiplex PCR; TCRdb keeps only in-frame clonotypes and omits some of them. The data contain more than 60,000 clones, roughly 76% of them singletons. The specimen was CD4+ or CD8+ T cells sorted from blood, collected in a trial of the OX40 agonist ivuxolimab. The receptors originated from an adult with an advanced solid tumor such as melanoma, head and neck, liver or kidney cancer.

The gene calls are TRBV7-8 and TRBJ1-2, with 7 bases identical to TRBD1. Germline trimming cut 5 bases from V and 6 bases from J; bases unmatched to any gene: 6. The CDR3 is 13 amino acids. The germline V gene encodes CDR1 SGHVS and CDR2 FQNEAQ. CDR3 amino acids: CASSRQGADGYTF. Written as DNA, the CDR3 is TGTGCCAGCAGCCGACAGGGTGCGGATGGCTACACCTTC.

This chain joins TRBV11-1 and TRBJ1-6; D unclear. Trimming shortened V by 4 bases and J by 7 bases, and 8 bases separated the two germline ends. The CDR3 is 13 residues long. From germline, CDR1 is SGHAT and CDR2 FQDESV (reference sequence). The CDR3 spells CASSSRENSPLHF. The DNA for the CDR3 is TGTGCCAGCAGCTCTCGTGAGAATTCACCCCTCCACTTT. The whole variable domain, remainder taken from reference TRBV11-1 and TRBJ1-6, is EAEVAQSPRYKITEKSQAVAFWCDPISGHATLYWYRQILGQGPELLVQFQDESVVDDSQLPKDRFSAERLKGVDSTLKIQPAELGDSAMYLCASSSRENSPLHFGNGTRLTVT.

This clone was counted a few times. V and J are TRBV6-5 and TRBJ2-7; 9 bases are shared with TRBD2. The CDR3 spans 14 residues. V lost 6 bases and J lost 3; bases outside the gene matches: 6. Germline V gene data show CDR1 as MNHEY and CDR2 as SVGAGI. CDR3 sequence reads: CASSLAGVLYEQYF. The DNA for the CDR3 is TGTGCCAGCAGCTTAGCGGGAGTTCTCTACGAGCAGTACTTC.

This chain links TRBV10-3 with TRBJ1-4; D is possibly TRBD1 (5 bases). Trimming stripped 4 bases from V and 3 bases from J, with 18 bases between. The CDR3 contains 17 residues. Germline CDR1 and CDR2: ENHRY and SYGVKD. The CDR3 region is CAISAGGAVIANEKLFF. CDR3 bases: TGTGCCATCAGTGCCGGAGGGGCTGTTATAGCTAATGAAAAACTGTTTTTT.

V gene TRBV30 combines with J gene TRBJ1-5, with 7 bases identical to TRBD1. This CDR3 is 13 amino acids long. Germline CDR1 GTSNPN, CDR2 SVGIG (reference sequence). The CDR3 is CAWGQGENQPQHF. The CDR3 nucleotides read TGTGCTTGGGGGCAGGGGGAAAATCAGCCCCAGCATTTT.

The CDR3 sequence: CASSLDWTPSTDTQYF. As DNA, the CDR3 is TGTGCCAGCAGCTTGGACTGGACACCTAGCACAGATACGCAGTATTTT. V gene TRBV5-4 combines with J gene TRBJ2-3, with D possibly being TRBD1 (5 bases). The germline CDR1 and CDR2 sequences are SGHNT and YYREEE (reference sequence). Deletions cut 0 bases from V and 0 bases from J, with 11 bases between. The CDR3 is made up of 16 amino acids.

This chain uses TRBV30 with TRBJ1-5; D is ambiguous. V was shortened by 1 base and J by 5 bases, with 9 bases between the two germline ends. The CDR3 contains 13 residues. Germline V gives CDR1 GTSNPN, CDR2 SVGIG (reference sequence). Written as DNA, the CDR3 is TGTGCCTGGAGTGAACAAGGCCATCAGCCCCAGCATTTT. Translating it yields CAWSEQGHQPQHF.

CDR3 in amino acids: CATSRGLTGTEAEQYF. The CDR3 DNA reads as TGTGCCACCAGCAGAGGACTCACCGGGACAGAAGCTGAGCAGTACTTC. The V and J genes are TRBV15 and TRBJ2-5; 7 bases map to TRBD1. This CDR3 has 16 residues. J was trimmed by 11 bases and V by 1 base; bases with no gene match: 16. In germline, CDR1 is LNHNV, CDR2 YYDKDF (reference sequence).

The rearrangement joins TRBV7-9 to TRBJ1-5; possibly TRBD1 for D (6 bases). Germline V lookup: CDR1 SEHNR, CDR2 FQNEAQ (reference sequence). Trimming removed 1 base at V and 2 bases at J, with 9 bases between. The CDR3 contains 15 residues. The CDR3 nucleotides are TGTGCCAGCAGCTTAGTGGGGGCAGGCAATCAGCCCCAGCATTTT. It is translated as CASSLVGAGNQPQHF. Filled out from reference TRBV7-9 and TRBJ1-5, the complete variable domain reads DTGVSQNPRHKITKRGQNVTFRCDPISEHNRLYWYRQTLGQGPEFLTYFQNEAQLEKSRLLSDRFSAERPKGSFSTLEIQRTEQGDSAMYLCASSLVGAGNQPQHFGDGTRLSIL.

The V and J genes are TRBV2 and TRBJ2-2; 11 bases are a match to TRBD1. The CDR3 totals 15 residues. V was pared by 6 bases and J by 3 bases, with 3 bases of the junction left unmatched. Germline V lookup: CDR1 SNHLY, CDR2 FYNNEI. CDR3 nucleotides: TGTGCCAGCAGGGGGGACAGGGGGGACACCGGGGAGCTGTTTTTT. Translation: CASRGDRGDTGELFF.

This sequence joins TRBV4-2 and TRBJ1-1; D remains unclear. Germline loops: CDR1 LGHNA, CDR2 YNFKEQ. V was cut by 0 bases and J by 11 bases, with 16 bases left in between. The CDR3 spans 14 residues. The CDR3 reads CASSQDLLLSMAFF. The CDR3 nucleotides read TGTGCCAGCAGCCAAGATTTACTGCTCAGTATGGCTTTCTTT.

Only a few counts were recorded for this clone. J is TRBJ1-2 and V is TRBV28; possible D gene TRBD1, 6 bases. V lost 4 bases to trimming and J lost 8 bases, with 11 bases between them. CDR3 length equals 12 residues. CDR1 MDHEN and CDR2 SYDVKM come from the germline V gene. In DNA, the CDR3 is TGTGCCAGCAGTTGGGGGCGGGAGGGCTACACCTTC. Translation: CASSWGREGYTF.

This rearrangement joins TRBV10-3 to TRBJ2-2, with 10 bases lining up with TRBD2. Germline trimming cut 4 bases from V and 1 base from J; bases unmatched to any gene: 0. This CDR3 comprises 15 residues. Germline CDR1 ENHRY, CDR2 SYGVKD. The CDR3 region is CAISGLAGNTGELFF. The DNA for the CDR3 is TGTGCCATCAGTGGACTAGCGGGGAACACCGGGGAGCTGTTTTTT.

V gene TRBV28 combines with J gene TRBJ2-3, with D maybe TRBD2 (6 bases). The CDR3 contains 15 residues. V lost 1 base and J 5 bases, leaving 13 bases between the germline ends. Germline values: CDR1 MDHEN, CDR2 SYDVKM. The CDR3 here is CASSLFGSLGDTQYF. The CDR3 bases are TGTGCCAGCAGTTTATTCGGGAGCTTAGGAGATACGCAGTATTTT.

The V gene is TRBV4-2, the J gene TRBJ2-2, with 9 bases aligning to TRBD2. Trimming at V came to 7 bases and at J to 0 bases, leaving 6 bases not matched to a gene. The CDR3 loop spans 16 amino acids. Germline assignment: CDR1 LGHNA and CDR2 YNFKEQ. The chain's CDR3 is CASKSSGKTNTGELFF. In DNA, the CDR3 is TGTGCCAGCAAGTCTAGCGGGAAGACGAACACCGGGGAGCTGTTTTTT.

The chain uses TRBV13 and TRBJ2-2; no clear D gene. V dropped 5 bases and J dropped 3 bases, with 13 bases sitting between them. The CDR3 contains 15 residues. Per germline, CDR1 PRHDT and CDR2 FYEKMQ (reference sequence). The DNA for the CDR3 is TGTGCCAGCAGCCCCACCGGGTTTTACACCGGGGAGCTGTTTTTT. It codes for CASSPTGFYTGELFF.

The CDR3 spells CASSYGIQGRSGYTF. Here the CDR3 DNA reads TGTGCCAGCAGTTATGGCATCCAGGGGAGGAGTGGCTACACCTTC. The chain recombines TRBV6-5 with TRBJ1-2; maybe TRBD1 (6 bases). The CDR3 consists of 15 residues. The germline V gene has CDR1 MNHEY and CDR2 SVGAGI. V lost 3 bases, J lost 7 bases, and 18 bases lay in between.

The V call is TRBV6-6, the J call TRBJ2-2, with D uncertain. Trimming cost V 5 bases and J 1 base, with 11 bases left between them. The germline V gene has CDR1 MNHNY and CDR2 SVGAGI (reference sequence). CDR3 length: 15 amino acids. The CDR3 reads CASSGKAGNTGELFF. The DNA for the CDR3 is TGTGCCAGCAGTGGAAAGGCAGGGAACACCGGGGAGCTGTTTTTT.

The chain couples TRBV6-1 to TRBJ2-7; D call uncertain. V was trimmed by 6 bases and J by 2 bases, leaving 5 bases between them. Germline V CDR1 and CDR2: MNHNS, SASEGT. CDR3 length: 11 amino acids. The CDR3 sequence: CASRLTYEQYF. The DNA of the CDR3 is TGTGCCAGCAGATTAACCTACGAGCAGTACTTC.

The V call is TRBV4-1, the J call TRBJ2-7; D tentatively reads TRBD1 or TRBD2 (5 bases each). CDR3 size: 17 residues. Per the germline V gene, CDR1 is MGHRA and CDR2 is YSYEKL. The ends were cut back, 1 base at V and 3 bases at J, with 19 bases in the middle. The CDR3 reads CASSQVLGVADLYEQYF. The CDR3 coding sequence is TGCGCCAGCAGCCAAGTATTGGGGGTCGCAGACCTCTACGAGCAGTACTTC.

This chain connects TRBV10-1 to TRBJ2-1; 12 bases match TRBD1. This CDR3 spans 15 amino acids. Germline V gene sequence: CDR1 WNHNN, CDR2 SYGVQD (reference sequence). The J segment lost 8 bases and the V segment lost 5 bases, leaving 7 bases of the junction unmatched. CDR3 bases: TGCGCCAGCAGTTTTCCGGGACAGGGGGCCGATGAGCAGTTCTTC. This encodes CASSFPGQGADEQFF.

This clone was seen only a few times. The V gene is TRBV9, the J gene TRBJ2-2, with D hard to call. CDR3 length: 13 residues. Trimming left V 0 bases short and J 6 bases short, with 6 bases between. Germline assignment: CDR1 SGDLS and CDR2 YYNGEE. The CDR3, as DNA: TGTGCCAGCAGCGTAGCGATCGCCGGGGAGCTGTTTTTT. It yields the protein CASSVAIAGELFF.

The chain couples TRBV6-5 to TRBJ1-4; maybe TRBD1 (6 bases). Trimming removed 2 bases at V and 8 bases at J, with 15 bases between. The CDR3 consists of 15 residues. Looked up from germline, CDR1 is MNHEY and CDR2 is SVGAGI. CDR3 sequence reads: CASSYDPGTSEKLFF. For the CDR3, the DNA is TGTGCCAGCAGTTACGACCCCGGGACATCCGAAAAACTGTTTTTT.

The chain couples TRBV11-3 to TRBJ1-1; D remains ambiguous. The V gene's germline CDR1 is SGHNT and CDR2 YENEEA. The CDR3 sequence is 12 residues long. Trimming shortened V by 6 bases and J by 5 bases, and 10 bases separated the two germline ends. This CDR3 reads CASRNEWTEAFF. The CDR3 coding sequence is TGTGCCAGCAGGAACGAGTGGACTGAAGCTTTCTTT.

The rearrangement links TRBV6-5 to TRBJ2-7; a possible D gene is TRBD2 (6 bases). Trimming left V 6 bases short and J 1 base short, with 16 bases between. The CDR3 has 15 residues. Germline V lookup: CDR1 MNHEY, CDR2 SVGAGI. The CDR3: CASRPFMAGSYEQYF. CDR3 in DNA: TGTGCCAGCAGGCCATTTATGGCGGGGTCCTACGAGCAGTACTTC.

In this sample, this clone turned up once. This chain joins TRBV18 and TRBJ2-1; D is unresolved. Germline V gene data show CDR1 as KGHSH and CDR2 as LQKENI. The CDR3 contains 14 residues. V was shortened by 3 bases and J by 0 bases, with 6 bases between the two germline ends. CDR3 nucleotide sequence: TGTGCCAGCTCACCTCTGGGCTCCTACAATGAGCAGTTCTTC. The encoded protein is CASSPLGSYNEQFF.

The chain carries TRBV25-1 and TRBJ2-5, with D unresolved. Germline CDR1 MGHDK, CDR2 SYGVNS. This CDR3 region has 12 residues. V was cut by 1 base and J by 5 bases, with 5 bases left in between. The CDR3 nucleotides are TGTGCCAGCAGTGAATTCCCCGAGACCCAGTACTTC. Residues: CASSEFPETQYF. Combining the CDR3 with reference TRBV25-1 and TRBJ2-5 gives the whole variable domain EADIYQTPRYLVIGTGKKITLECSQTMGHDKMYWYQQDPGMELHLIHYSYGVNSTEKGDLSSESTVSRIRTEHFPLTLESARPSHTSQYLCASSEFPETQYFGPGTRLLVL.

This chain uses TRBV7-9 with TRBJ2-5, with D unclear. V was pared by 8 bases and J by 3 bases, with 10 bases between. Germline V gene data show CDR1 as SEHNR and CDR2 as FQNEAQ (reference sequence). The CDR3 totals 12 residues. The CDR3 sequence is CASGVGKETQYF. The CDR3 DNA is TGTGCCAGCGGTGTAGGGAAAGAGACCCAGTACTTC.

CDR3 protein: CASSDGLREGLDEQFF. As DNA, the CDR3 is TGTGCCAGCAGTGACGGTTTGCGGGAGGGCCTGGATGAGCAGTTCTTC. The gene calls are TRBV2 and TRBJ2-1; TRBD2 agrees at 9 bases. Trimming removed 3 bases from V and 8 bases from J; junction bases left unmatched: 11. This CDR3 region has 16 residues. CDR1 and CDR2 (germline): SNHLY, FYNNEI.

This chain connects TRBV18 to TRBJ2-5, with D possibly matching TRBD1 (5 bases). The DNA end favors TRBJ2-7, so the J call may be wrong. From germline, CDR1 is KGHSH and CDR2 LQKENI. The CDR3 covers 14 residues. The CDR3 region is CASSPTSGSHEQYF. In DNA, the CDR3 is TGTGCCAGCTCACCTACCTCAGGGTCCCACGAGCAGTACTTC.